The rows below give T cell receptor beta chains drawn from one sample of a study of cytomegalovirus exposure and HLA in healthy donors. Measured with immunoSEQ multiplex PCR; TCRdb has only the in-frame clones, and not every one. The table records 90,000 to 130,000 clones, around 74% of them present only once. The sequenced sample was PBMCs. The receptors were sampled from a man younger than 40 in good health and CMV-seropositive. CDR3s include the opening cysteine and the closing phenylalanine or tryptophan. The D gene is left open where the match is weak. Clone sizes are given selectively: once, few, many, or a class where the clone is expanded.

V,J,size,D,DNA,CDR3
TRBV6-5,TRBJ1-2,.,.,TGTGCCAGCAGTTCTCGACAGTTGAACTATGGCTACACCTTC,CASSSRQLNYGYTF
TRBV10-3,TRBJ1-4,few,TRBD1,TGTGCCATCAGTGATGTAGGGGGCGATGAAAAACTGTTTTTT,CAISDVGGDEKLFF
TRBV5-1,TRBJ1-5,.,.,TGCGCCAGCAGCCCCGACCGTCAGGGTGGGCAGCCCCAGCATTTT,CASSPDRQGGQPQHF
TRBV10-3,TRBJ1-5,few,.,TGTGCCATCAGTCGGGACACTAGCAATCAGCCCCAGCATTTT,CAISRDTSNQPQHF
TRBV28,TRBJ1-2,once,TRBD1,TGTGCCAGCAGGTGGGGCGGCCCGGGACAGAAAGGCTACACCTTC,CASRWGGPGQKGYTF
TRBV29-1,TRBJ1-1,.,TRBD1,TGCAGCGTTGTCAGGACAGGGCTAACGAACACTGAAGCTTTCTTT,CSVVRTGLTNTEAFF
TRBV18,TRBJ1-6,.,TRBD1,TGTGCCAGCTCACCGACAGGGGATAATTCACCCCTCCACTTT,CASSPTGDNSPLHF
TRBV4-3,TRBJ2-7,.,TRBD1,TGCGCCAGCAGCCAAGGACAGGGGGCCTACGAGCAGTACTTC,CASSQGQGAYEQYF
TRBV7-2,TRBJ1-3,few,.,TGTGCCAGCAGCCGGAGGCTAGGAGGAGGAAACACCATATATTTT,CASSRRLGGGNTIYF
TRBV19,TRBJ1-5,.,.,TGTGCCAGTAGTATAGATCTCCGTCAGCCCCAGCATTTT,CASSIDLRQPQHF
TRBV11-3,TRBJ2-5,.,.,TGTGCCAGCAGCCTGACTAACCACTTC,CASSLTNHF
TRBV5-1,TRBJ1-2,.,.,TGCGCCAGCAGCTTGGATTCGGGCGGGCCCCGCTGGGGCTACACCTTC,CASSLDSGGPRWGYTF
TRBV7-9,TRBJ1-4,.,.,TGTGCCAGCAGCTTATATTCGGAGTCCCATGAAAAACTGTTTTTT,CASSLYSESHEKLFF
TRBV30,TRBJ1-2,.,.,TGTGCCTGGACGTCGAATCGGGACTATGGCTACACCTTC,CAWTSNRDYGYTF
TRBV11-2,TRBJ2-5,.,TRBD2,TGTGCCAGCAGCCAGGCCCCCAGCGGGGTAGAGACCCAGTACTTC,CASSQAPSGVETQYF
TRBV5-1,TRBJ1-1,.,.,TGCGCCAGCAGCACCCGACAGAGCGTGAACACTGAAGCTTTCTTT,CASSTRQSVNTEAFF
TRBV28,TRBJ2-5,.,.,TGTGCCAGCGCCCTGACAGGACACCAAGAGACCCAGTACTTC,CASALTGHQETQYF
TRBV5-5,TRBJ2-7,.,.,TGTGCCAGCAGCTTGTCCCACAGGGAGGGTCTGTACGAGCAGTACTTC,CASSLSHREGLYEQYF
TRBV7-2,TRBJ2-3,few,TRBD2,TGTGCCAGCAGCCCTGGGACTAGCGGACCCACAGATACGCAGTATTTT,CASSPGTSGPTDTQYF
TRBV5-1,TRBJ2-7,.,TRBD1,TGCGCCAGCAGCGCAGGGACAGGTCGGGCTTACGAGCAGTACTTC,CASSAGTGRAYEQYF
TRBV30,TRBJ2-3,.,TRBD2,TGTGCCTGGAGTGCAAGCGGGGGGGCTGTAGATACGCAGTATTTT,CAWSASGGAVDTQYF
TRBV5-1,TRBJ1-2,once,TRBD1,TGCGCCAGCAGCTTGGCCCTGACAGGGGACTATGGCTACACCTTC,CASSLALTGDYGYTF
TRBV7-3,TRBJ2-5,.,TRBD2,TGTGCCAGCAGTCCCGGACTAGCGCCGCAAGAGACCCAGTACTTC,CASSPGLAPQETQYF
TRBV5-1,TRBJ2-5,.,.,TGCGCCAGCAGCTTGGCGCGGGACCCCGGAGAGACCCAGTACTTC,CASSLARDPGETQYF
TRBV11-2,TRBJ2-7,.,.,TGTGCCAGCAGCTTATTAGGGTCCTTACCTCGGGGGGAGCAGTACTTC,CASSLLGSLPRGEQYF
TRBV7-9,TRBJ2-5,.,.,TGTGCCAGCAGCTTATCAGGGTATCCGTACTTC,CASSLSGYPYF
TRBV6-6,TRBJ2-1,.,.,TGTGCCAGCAGTTGGCTAGGGGGGGGTTCCTACAATGAGCAGTTCTTC,CASSWLGGGSYNEQFF
TRBV5-1,TRBJ2-3,.,TRBD2,TGCGCCAGCAGCTTAGGACTAGCGGGGGCAGTCACAGATACGCAGTATTTT,CASSLGLAGAVTDTQYF
TRBV30,TRBJ2-6,.,.,TGTGCCTGGAGTAAGCACTCCGGGGCCAACGTCCTGACTTTC,CAWSKHSGANVLTF
TRBV27,TRBJ1-1,once,TRBD1,TGTGCCAGCAGTCGTACGACAGGGGCGGACACTGAAGCTTTCTTT,CASSRTTGADTEAFF
TRBV7-2,TRBJ2-3,.,TRBD2,TGTGCCAGCAGCTTGGCTAGCGGGGGGGAATTCCCAGATACGCAGTATTTT,CASSLASGGEFPDTQYF
TRBV6-5,TRBJ1-5,.,.,TGTGCCAGCAGTTCCGACAGGTATAGCAATCAGCCCCAGCATTTT,CASSSDRYSNQPQHF
TRBV25-1,TRBJ1-2,.,TRBD1,TGTGCCAGCAGTGAAGGGACAGGGGGCAATGGCTACACCTTC,CASSEGTGGNGYTF
TRBV7-2,TRBJ1-6,.,.,TGTGCCAGCAGCTTAAACGGGAGGGGAAGTTCACCCCTCCACTTT,CASSLNGRGSSPLHF
TRBV5-5,TRBJ2-1,.,TRBD1,TGTGCCAGCAGGTTGACAGGGAGCTCCTACAATGAGCAGTTCTTC,CASRLTGSSYNEQFF
TRBV28,TRBJ2-1,.,.,TGTGCCAGCAGTTACGCTGGGGCTACTCTAGCGAGTTCCTACAATGAGCAGTTCTTC,CASSYAGATLASSYNEQFF
TRBV19,TRBJ1-1,.,.,TGTGCCAGTATGATGGGCAGCATGAACACTGAAGCTTTCTTT,CASMMGSMNTEAFF
TRBV6-5,TRBJ2-5,.,.,TGTGCCAGCAAAGGGCCCTCGGAGGTAGAGACCCAGTACTTC,CASKGPSEVETQYF
TRBV29-1,TRBJ2-3,few,TRBD2,TGCAGCGTGAACAGCGGGGGGACAGATACGCAGTATTTT,CSVNSGGTDTQYF
TRBV2,TRBJ2-1,.,.,TGTGCCAGCAGTTACCGCGGACAGTATTCCAATGAGCAGTTCTTC,CASSYRGQYSNEQFF
TRBV9,TRBJ2-3,.,TRBD2,TGTGCCAGCAGCTCGATGACTAGCGGGGGGGCCGGAGATACGCAGTATTTT,CASSSMTSGGAGDTQYF
TRBV7-3,TRBJ2-1,.,TRBD2,TGTGCCAGCAGACCGGGGGGGCCTTGGGATGAGCAGTTCTTC,CASRPGGPWDEQFF
TRBV28,TRBJ2-5,.,TRBD2,TGTGCCAGCTACCAAGGGGGGACTAGCGGGGGACAAGAGACCCAGTACTTC,CASYQGGTSGGQETQYF
TRBV19,TRBJ1-3,.,.,TGTGCCAGTACTGTGACAGGCGTCTCTGGAAACACCATATATTTT,CASTVTGVSGNTIYF
TRBV9,TRBJ2-7,few,TRBD1,TGTGCCAGCAGCGATGGACAGGGGCCCTACGAGCAGTACTTC,CASSDGQGPYEQYF
TRBV10-3,TRBJ2-7,few,TRBD1,TGTGCCATCAGTGCGGGACAGGTCCTATCGCCGGGCCAGTACTTC,CAISAGQVLSPGQYF
TRBV28,TRBJ1-1,.,TRBD1,TGTGCCAGCAGCGAACCAGGGGGCTCGGGCACTGAAGCTTTCTTT,CASSEPGGSGTEAFF
TRBV6-5,TRBJ1-4,.,.,TGTGCCAGCAGCTTTACAGGGAGGGGGGAAAAACTGTTTTTT,CASSFTGRGEKLFF
TRBV30,TRBJ1-5,.,.,TGTGCCTGGAGTTCCGGGGGTCAGCCCCAGCATTTT,CAWSSGGQPQHF
TRBV5-1,TRBJ1-3,.,.,TGCGCCAGCAGCTTGGACAGGCCCCGCTCTGGAAACACCATATATTTT,CASSLDRPRSGNTIYF
TRBV6-6,TRBJ2-5,.,TRBD2,TGTGCCAGCAGTTGGGGACTTTCTAGCGGGGAGACCCAGTACTTC,CASSWGLSSGETQYF
TRBV6-5,TRBJ1-5,.,TRBD1,TGTGCCAGCAGTTCCCTCCAGGGGGCGGCTCATCAGCCCCAGCATTTT,CASSSLQGAAHQPQHF
TRBV7-4,TRBJ1-4,few,TRBD1,TGTGCCAGCAGCTCATCAGACAGGGCAACTAATGAAAAACTGTTTTTT,CASSSSDRATNEKLFF
TRBV19,TRBJ2-5,.,.,TGTGCCAGTAGTATGTCCCCGAGGGAGACCCAGTACTTC,CASSMSPRETQYF